This TCR beta chain was retrieved from a study of T-cell memory formation after mild COVID-19. Study-wide results and caveats: Among contracting clones, CD4+ were mainly CM/EM and CD8+ enriched in EMRA. The study found balanced CD4/CD8 in clones contracting day 15 to 85 and a CD4+ lean in later expanders.

Germline loops: CDR1 DFQATT, CDR2 SNEGSKA (reference sequence). CDR3 length: 13 amino acids. V was trimmed by 1 base and J by 4 bases, leaving 11 bases between them. One entry per CDR3 protein results from TCRdb running MiXCR on the 5' RACE reads. Of about 270,000 distinct CDR3 sequences in the sample, roughly 15% are singletons; the top ten hold roughly 24%. To note about this clonotype: Its matching antigen is unknown.

The clonotype comes from a man younger than 35 who had mild COVID-19 (a few samples of this study predate the infection). Cell type and time point are not known. The sequencing input was PBMCs or a T cell subset sorted from them (not recorded which). The rearrangement uses TRBV20-1 and TRBJ2-7; D gene ambiguous. The CDR3 region has the DNA TGCAGTGCTAGAGGACGGCTCATTTACGAGCAGTACTTC. Amino acids: CSARGRLIYEQYF.